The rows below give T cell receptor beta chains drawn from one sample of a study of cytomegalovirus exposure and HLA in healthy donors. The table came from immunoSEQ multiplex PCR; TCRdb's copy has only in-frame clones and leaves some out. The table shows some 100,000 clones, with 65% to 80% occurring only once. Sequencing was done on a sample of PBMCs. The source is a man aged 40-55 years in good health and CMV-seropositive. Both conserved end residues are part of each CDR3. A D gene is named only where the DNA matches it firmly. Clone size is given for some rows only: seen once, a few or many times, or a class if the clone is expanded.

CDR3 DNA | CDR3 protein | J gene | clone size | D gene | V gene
TGCGCCAGCAGCTTCGAGGGGGCGGGGGGGGCCAACGTCCTGACTTTC | CASSFEGAGGANVLTF | TRBJ2-6 | few | . | TRBV5-1
TGTGCCACTAATAGAAGGGGGAGAGGTCAAGAGACCCAGTACTTC | CATNRRGRGQETQYF | TRBJ2-5 | . | . | TRBV9
TGTGCCAGCAGTTTATCAGACTCCTACGAGCAGTACTTC | CASSLSDSYEQYF | TRBJ2-7 | . | . | TRBV28
TGTGCCAGCAGACCGGACAGGGCGACCTACGAGCAGTACTTC | CASRPDRATYEQYF | TRBJ2-7 | . | TRBD1 | TRBV6-6
TGCGCCAGCAGCCAGTGGGCGGGAGATACGCAGTATTTT | CASSQWAGDTQYF | TRBJ2-3 | . | . | TRBV4-3
TGTGCCAGCTGCTTTAGTATAGAGGCGGGCGAGCAGTACTTC | CASCFSIEAGEQYF | TRBJ2-7 | . | . | TRBV6-5
TGTGCCAGCAGCGTAGGGGACAGGGGATACGAGCAGTACTTC | CASSVGDRGYEQYF | TRBJ2-7 | . | TRBD1 | TRBV9
TGTGCCAGCAGAGGCCCGGGACAGGGAATCTCCGAGCAGTTCTTC | CASRGPGQGISEQFF | TRBJ2-1 | . | TRBD1 | TRBV27
TGCGCCAGCAGGACTAGCGCTAGCACAGATACGCAGTATTTT | CASRTSASTDTQYF | TRBJ2-3 | . | TRBD2 | TRBV5-1
TGTGCCAGCACCCAAAGCAGGGGAACCGTCTCCGGGGCCAACGTCCTGACTTTC | CASTQSRGTVSGANVLTF | TRBJ2-6 | . | . | TRBV11-2
TGTGCCAGCAGTTCGACAGGACGTGGGACCCCCTACGAGCAGTACTTC | CASSSTGRGTPYEQYF | TRBJ2-7 | . | . | TRBV27
TGCGCCAGCAGCCAAGCCACTCACCAGGGCGGAGAGACCCAGTACTTC | CASSQATHQGGETQYF | TRBJ2-5 | few | . | TRBV4-3
TGTGCCAGCAGTACCGTCCTAGCGGGGGGGTACGATGAGCAGTTCTTC | CASSTVLAGGYDEQFF | TRBJ2-1 | . | TRBD2 | TRBV6-6
TGCGCCAGCAGCCAAGAGGCAGGGTCTGGGGCCAACGTCCTGACTTTC | CASSQEAGSGANVLTF | TRBJ2-6 | few | . | TRBV4-3
TGTGCCAGCAGCTTTGGTCCCAAGAGGGACAGGGGGAATGAAAAACTGTTTTTT | CASSFGPKRDRGNEKLFF | TRBJ1-4 | . | TRBD1 | TRBV13
TGCGCCAGCAGGACTAGCGGCACAGATACGCAGTATTTT | CASRTSGTDTQYF | TRBJ2-3 | . | TRBD2 | TRBV10-2
TGTGCCAGCAGTTACGGGGCGCGCAACTATGGCTACACCTTC | CASSYGARNYGYTF | TRBJ1-2 | . | . | TRBV6-5
TGTGCCAGCAGTTCAACCGCTCGACAGGGCATGACCTACGAGCAGTACTTC | CASSSTARQGMTYEQYF | TRBJ2-7 | . | TRBD1 | TRBV28
TGTGCCAGCAGCTTAAGGGGGTGGAACACCATATATTTT | CASSLRGWNTIYF | TRBJ1-3 | . | . | TRBV7-8
TGTGCCAGCAGCCTAGTTGCTGGTCCAGGGGTGCGTGGCTACACCTTC | CASSLVAGPGVRGYTF | TRBJ1-2 | . | . | TRBV7-9
TGTGCCAGTACCCGGGACAGAAAGAAGCCCCAGCATTTT | CASTRDRKKPQHF | TRBJ1-5 | . | TRBD1 | TRBV19
TGTGCCAGCAGTGAAGACCCGTCGGGCAATCAGCCCCAGCATTTT | CASSEDPSGNQPQHF | TRBJ1-5 | few | . | TRBV6-1
TGTGCCAGCAGCTTTAGCCCTAGCGGGGGGGCCGGGGAGCTGTTTTTT | CASSFSPSGGAGELFF | TRBJ2-2 | few | TRBD2 | TRBV5-6
TGTGCCAGCAGTTTTGTATTCTCAGCTAACTATGGCTACACCTTC | CASSFVFSANYGYTF | TRBJ1-2 | . | . | TRBV28
TGTGCCAGCAGCCCTAGGAGGGTAATCGCGGCGGCTTTCTTT | CASSPRRVIAAAFF | TRBJ1-1 | . | . | TRBV28
TGTGCCAGCTCACCAAACGGGGATCGATCCTACGAGCAGTACTTC | CASSPNGDRSYEQYF | TRBJ2-7 | . | . | TRBV18
TGCGCCAGCAGCTTGGCTAGGGGGGGTGGCACAGATACGCAGTATTTT | CASSLARGGGTDTQYF | TRBJ2-3 | . | . | TRBV5-1
TGTGCCAGCAGTGACACGCCCGTAGGGACACACTTCGTAACTGAAGCTTTCTTT | CASSDTPVGTHFVTEAFF | TRBJ1-1 | . | . | TRBV6-4
TGTGCCAGCAGCCAAGTGGGGACAGGGGTTACCGGGGAGCTGTTTTTT | CASSQVGTGVTGELFF | TRBJ2-2 | . | TRBD1 | TRBV4-2
TGTGCCAGCAGCTTAGAAGGCGGGACCTCTAATGAAAAACTGTTTTTT | CASSLEGGTSNEKLFF | TRBJ1-4 | . | . | TRBV11-1
TGCGCCAGCAGCTCCATAGGACAAACCCTCGGGGAGACCCAGTACTTC | CASSSIGQTLGETQYF | TRBJ2-5 | few | . | TRBV5-1
TGTGCCAGCAGCAAAAAAGGGGTTCGGGAGCAGTTCTTC | CASSKKGVREQFF | TRBJ2-1 | . | . | TRBV21-1
TGTGCCATCAGTGAGAGGGGACAGGGGGCGGATGAGCAGTTCTTC | CAISERGQGADEQFF | TRBJ2-1 | . | TRBD1 | TRBV10-3
TGTGCCAGCTCACCACCGTACAGGGAAACCGGGGAGCTGTTTTTT | CASSPPYRETGELFF | TRBJ2-2 | few | . | TRBV18
TGTGCCAGCAGCTTTTCGAGCGGGGGCCCCGATGAGCAGTTCTTC | CASSFSSGGPDEQFF | TRBJ2-1 | . | TRBD2 | TRBV7-2
TGTGCCAGCAGCTTGGAAAAAATAGCGGGGATACAGTACTTC | CASSLEKIAGIQYF | TRBJ2-7 | . | TRBD2 | TRBV5-8
TGTGCCAGCACAGGGACATCGGCACTGTTTTTT | CASTGTSALFF | TRBJ1-4 | . | . | TRBV2
TGCGCCAGCAGCTTGAGCGGGATTGGGGCCAACGTCCTGACTTTC | CASSLSGIGANVLTF | TRBJ2-6 | . | TRBD2 | TRBV5-1
TGCGCCAGCAGCTCCGGGACAACTGAAGCTTTCTTT | CASSSGTTEAFF | TRBJ1-1 | once | . | TRBV5-1
TGTGCCAGCAGTTTACAGTCGAACACTGAAGCTTTCTTT | CASSLQSNTEAFF | TRBJ1-1 | . | . | TRBV27
TGCGCCAGCAGCCACTTAAGAGGACTAGTGATGGACGAGCAGTACTTC | CASSHLRGLVMDEQYF | TRBJ2-7 | . | TRBD2 | TRBV4-3
TGCGCCAGCAGCCAAGACGCCGGGACACCCTCCTACGAGCAGTACTTC | CASSQDAGTPSYEQYF | TRBJ2-7 | . | . | TRBV4-3